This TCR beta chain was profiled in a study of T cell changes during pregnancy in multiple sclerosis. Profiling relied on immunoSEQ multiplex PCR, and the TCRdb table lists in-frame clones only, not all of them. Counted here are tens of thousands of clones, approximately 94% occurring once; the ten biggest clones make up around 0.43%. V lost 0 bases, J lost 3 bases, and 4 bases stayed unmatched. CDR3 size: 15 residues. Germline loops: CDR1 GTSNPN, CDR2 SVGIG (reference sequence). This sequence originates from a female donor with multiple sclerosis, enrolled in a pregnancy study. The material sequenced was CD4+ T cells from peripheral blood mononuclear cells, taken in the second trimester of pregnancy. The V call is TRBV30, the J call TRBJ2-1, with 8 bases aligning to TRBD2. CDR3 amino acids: CAWSVPSGSYNEQFF. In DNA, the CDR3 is TGTGCCTGGAGTGTACCGAGCGGGAGCTACAATGAGCAGTTCTTC.